Following are 3 T cell receptor beta chains from one sample sequenced in a study of blood T cells in healthy people across ages. PCR was performed a second time for about 6 to 12 cycles using a sample-barcoded 5' primer and a J-beta primer mix. Each CDR3 protein gets one entry after TCRdb re-called the 5' RACE reads with MiXCR. The table shows roughly 2 million distinct CDR3 sequences, with around half occurring only once. Material for sequencing was blood. Receptor source: a woman in her thirties or forties in good health.

This clonotype was seen more than once but under ten times. The chain carries TRBV11-1 and TRBJ2-3; possibly TRBD1 for D (6 bases). Germline values: CDR1 SGHAT, CDR2 FQDESV (reference sequence). The CDR3 extends over 14 amino acids. Trimming took 5 bases from V and 2 from J, leaving 11 bases between them. This chain's CDR3 is CASSVTGPTDTQYF. For the CDR3, the DNA is TGTGCCAGCAGCGTGACAGGACCCACAGATACGCAGTATTTT.

The chain carries TRBV12-3 or TRBV12-4 and TRBJ2-1, with D possibly TRBD2 on 6 matching bases. This CDR3 has 13 amino acids. V shed 7 bases and J shed 10 bases, with 17 bases lying between them. The CDR3 sequence is CASNQLAGGEQFF. CDR3 in DNA: TGTGCCAGCAATCAACTAGCTGGAGGCGAGCAGTTCTTC.

This clonotype has more than one count but fewer than ten. V is TRBV12-3 or TRBV12-4 and J is TRBJ2-3; 11 nucleotides agree with TRBD2. With 8 bases clipped from V and 1 base from J, the junction kept 5 bases outside the gene matches. This CDR3 comprises 15 residues. CDR3 DNA sequence: TGTGCCAGCGGGGGGACTAGCGGTGGCACAGATACGCAGTATTTT. Translating it yields CASGGTSGGTDTQYF.